There are many counts of the clone carrying this TCR beta chain. Its antigen is as yet unknown. These data belong to a study of spatial heterogeneity in lung cancer. V was clipped by 4 bases and J by 10 bases; unmatched bases: 12. The CDR3 runs to 14 residues. CDR1 is SGHDT and CDR2 is YYEEEE in the germline V gene. Findings of the study overall: At resection, ubiquitous expanded tumor TCRs appeared in blood more than at follow-up.

Each TCR cDNA molecule carried a unique molecular identifier. A single record per CDR3 protein comes from TCRdb applying MiXCR to the 5' RACE reads. The sample lists about 52,000 distinct CDR3 sequences; less than 9% were seen once. Noted time point: blood at routine non-recurrence follow-up after resection. Unsorted samples of tumor, nontumor lung or frozen PBMC had their whole RNA sequenced. Material: PBMCs, obtained at follow-up. The chain combines TRBV5-6 with TRBJ1-2; TRBD1 matches at 8 bases. The source is a female donor with early-stage non-small cell lung cancer. The CDR3 nucleotides are TGTGCCAGCAGCCCGAGATACCGGACAGGGTACTACACCTTC. As protein: CASSPRYRTGYYTF. The variable domain in full, with the rest retrieved from reference TRBV5-6 and TRBJ1-2, is DAGVTQSPTHLIKTRGQQVTLRCSPKSGHDTVSWYQQALGQGPQFIFQYYEEEERQRGNFPDRFSGHQFPNYSSELNVNALLLGDSALYLCASSPRYRTGYYTFGSGTRLTVV.